The source of this TCR beta chain is a study of blood T cell repertoires in COVID-19. At the level of the study: Specimens from acute and convalescent COVID-19 originated in the United States, Italy and Spain.

Authors' analysis steps: Reference gene primer amplification gave estimated nucleated cell counts. The assay was immunoSEQ multiplex PCR, and TCRdb's table has in-frame clones only and misses some. V and J calls and clone size are those listed in that table; D and trimming were worked out from the DNA. In the table there are 120,000 or so clones, around 81% of which are singletons. Germline lookup yields CDR1 SGHDN and CDR2 FVKESK. The ends were cut back, 3 bases at V and 4 bases at J, with 6 bases in the middle. CDR3 length: 13 residues. The material sequenced was peripheral blood. This receptor was identified in a man in his sixties with acute or convalescent COVID-19. J is TRBJ2-2 and V is TRBV14, with D perhaps TRBD2 (6 bases). CDR3 DNA: TGTGCCAGCAGCCACGGGGGCACCGGGGAGCTGTTTTTT. It codes for CASSHGGTGELFF.